This T cell receptor (beta chain) is from a study of CD8 T cells in Susac syndrome. Random hexamers were used to reverse transcribe an amount of roughly 0.5 to 1 ug RNA. Coverage of TCR beta CDR3 amplification by immunoSEQ multiplex PCR extended to 54 Vbeta and 13 Jbeta. TCRdb redid the calling of the immunoSEQ multiplex PCR reads with MiXCR, one entry per CDR3 protein. The table lists some 100,000 distinct CDR3 sequences, around 96% of them singletons, with around 0.3% in the top ten. The CDR3 has 12 amino acids. Trimming took off 0 bases at V and 5 bases at J, with 4 bases between the two ends. In germline, CDR1 is SGDLS, CDR2 YYNGEE.

The source of this sequence is a human donor with Susac syndrome. Sequencing was carried out using CD8+ T cells from PBMCs. The chain links TRBV9 to TRBJ2-3; D is undetermined. As DNA, the CDR3 is TGTGCCAGCAGCGTAGAGAGAGATACGCAGTATTTT. Protein sequence: CASSVERDTQYF.